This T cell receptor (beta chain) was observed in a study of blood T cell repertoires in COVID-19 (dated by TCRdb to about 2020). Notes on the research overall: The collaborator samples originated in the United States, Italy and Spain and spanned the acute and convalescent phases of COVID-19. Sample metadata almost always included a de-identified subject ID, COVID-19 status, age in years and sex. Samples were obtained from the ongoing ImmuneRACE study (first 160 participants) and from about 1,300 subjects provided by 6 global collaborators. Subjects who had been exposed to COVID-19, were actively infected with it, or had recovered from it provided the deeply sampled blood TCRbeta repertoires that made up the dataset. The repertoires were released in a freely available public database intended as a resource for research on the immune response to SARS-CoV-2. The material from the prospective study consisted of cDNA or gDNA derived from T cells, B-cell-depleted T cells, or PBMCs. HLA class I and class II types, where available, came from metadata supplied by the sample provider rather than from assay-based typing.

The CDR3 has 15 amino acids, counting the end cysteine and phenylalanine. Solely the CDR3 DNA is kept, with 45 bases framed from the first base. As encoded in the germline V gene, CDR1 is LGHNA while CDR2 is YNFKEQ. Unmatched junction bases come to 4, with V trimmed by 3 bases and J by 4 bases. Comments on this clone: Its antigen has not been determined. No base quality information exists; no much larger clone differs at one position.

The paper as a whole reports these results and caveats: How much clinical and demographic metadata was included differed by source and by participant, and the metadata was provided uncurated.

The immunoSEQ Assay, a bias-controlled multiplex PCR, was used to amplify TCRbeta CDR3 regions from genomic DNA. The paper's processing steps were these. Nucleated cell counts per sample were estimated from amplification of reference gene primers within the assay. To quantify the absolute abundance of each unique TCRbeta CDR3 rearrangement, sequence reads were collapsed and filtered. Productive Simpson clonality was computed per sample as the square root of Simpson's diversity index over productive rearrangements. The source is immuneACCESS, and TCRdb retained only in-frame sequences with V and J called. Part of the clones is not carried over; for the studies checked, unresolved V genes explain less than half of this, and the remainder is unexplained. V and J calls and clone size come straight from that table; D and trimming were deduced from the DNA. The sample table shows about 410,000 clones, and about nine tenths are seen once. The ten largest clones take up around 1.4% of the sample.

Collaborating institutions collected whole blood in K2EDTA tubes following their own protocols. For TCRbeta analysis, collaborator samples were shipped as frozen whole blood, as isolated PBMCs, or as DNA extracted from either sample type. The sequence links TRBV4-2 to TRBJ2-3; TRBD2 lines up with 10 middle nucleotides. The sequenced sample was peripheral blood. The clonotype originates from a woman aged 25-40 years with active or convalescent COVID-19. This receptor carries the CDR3 CASSHSLAGSDTQYF. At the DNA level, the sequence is TGTGCCAGCAGCCATTCACTAGCGGGGTCAGATACGCAGTATTTT.